Below, one TCR beta chain is given with its context. The data were obtained in a study of blood T cell repertoires in COVID-19. Participant ages covered about 18 to 89 years across 25 or so US areas. TCRdb's copy holds only in-frame clones and misses some; the assay was immunoSEQ multiplex PCR. Among more than 350,000 clones listed, around nine tenths were seen once. The CDR3 covers 15 residues. With V trimmed by 5 bases and J by 0 bases, 7 bases remained unmatched. CDR1 is SGHRS and CDR2 is YFSETQ in the germline V gene. J is TRBJ1-2 and V is TRBV5-1, with TRBD1 matching 7 bases. This clonotype originated in a woman in her forties or fifties who had recovered from COVID-19. Sequenced material: PBMCs or T cells enriched from blood (not recorded which). DNA for the CDR3: TGCGCCAGCAGGGTAGGGGGCACATCTAACTATGGCTACACCTTC. This codes for CASRVGGTSNYGYTF.